This T cell receptor beta chain was captured by sequencing in a study of shared clonotypes between healthy human individuals. Profiled with immunoSEQ multiplex PCR; TCRdb holds only in-frame clones, not every one. This sample carries millions of clones, 93% of them seen once, and the ten largest clones take 1.5% to 2%. CD8 cells regarded as naive lacked CD45RO, were positively chosen for CCR7, and omitted terminally differentiated effector memory CD45RA+ cells. J gave up 1 base and V 1 base, and 6 bases lay outside the gene matches. CDR3 length: 16 amino acids. Germline-derived CDR1 and CDR2 are MNHNS and SASEGT.

The chain carries TRBV6-1 and TRBJ2-7; TRBD2 matches 8 bases. This receptor was obtained from a man aged 18 to 30 in good health. Some clones in this sample may be carry-over from other donors' samples. The sequenced sample was naive CD8+ T cells from PBMCs. CDR3 sequence reads: CASSEGAGGLSYEQYF. CDR3 bases: TGTGCCAGCAGTGAAGGGGCGGGAGGCCTGTCCTACGAGCAGTACTTC.